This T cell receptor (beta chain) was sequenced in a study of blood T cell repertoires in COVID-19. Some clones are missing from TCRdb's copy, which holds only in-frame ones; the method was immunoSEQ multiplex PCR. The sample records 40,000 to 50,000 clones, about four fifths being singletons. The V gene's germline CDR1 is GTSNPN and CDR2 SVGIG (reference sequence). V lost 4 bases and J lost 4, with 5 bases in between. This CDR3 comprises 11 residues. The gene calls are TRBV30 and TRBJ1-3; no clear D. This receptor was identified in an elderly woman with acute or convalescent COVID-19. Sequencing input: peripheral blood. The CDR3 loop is CAWNAGNTIYF. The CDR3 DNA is TGTGCCTGGAACGCGGGAAACACCATATATTTT.